This paragraph covers one TCR beta chain sequence. This entry is derived from a study of blood T cell repertoires in COVID-19. The germline CDR1 and CDR2 sequences are SGHTA and FQGNSA. This CDR3 region has 15 residues. Trimming removed 6 bases from V and 5 bases from J; junction bases left unmatched: 6. Method: immunoSEQ multiplex PCR; TCRdb's copy keeps in-frame clones and lacks some. Here the sample spans tens of thousands of clones, over 80% being singletons. The source material was peripheral blood. This receptor was identified in a man aged 70-80 years with acute or convalescent COVID-19. The rearrangement uses TRBV7-2 and TRBJ2-1, with TRBD2 identical over 11 bases. CDR3 sequence: CASRDRLAGNNEQFF. CDR3 sequence (DNA): TGTGCCAGCAGAGACCGACTAGCGGGAAACAATGAGCAGTTCTTC.